The 25 T cell receptor beta chains below all came from one sample that was sequenced in a study of technical replicates of blood from a few donors (dated by TCRdb to 2016 to 2017). Libraries were prepared through the immunoSEQ multiplex PCR assay. The table was pulled from immuneACCESS by TCRdb, which kept in-frame rearrangements only. Such tables lose some clones; where checked, under half of the loss comes from unresolved V genes, and the rest has no known cause. Within this sample are approximately 75,000 clones, with 95% to 97% of them counted one time only. 0.18% of the sample is held by the ten biggest clonotypes. The source material was T cells isolated from PBMCs. All receptors come from a human donor in good health.

This sequence joins TRBV7-8 and TRBJ1-3; 7 positions match TRBD1. Trimming cost V 3 bases and J 11 bases; bases outside gene matches: 7. The CDR3 contains 13 residues. Looked up from germline, CDR1 is SGHVS and CDR2 is FQNEAQ. Here the CDR3 DNA reads TGTGCCAGCAGCTTGGACAGGCCTAGAGCCATATATTTT. Translating gives CASSLDRPRAIYF. Looking up the rest from reference TRBV7-8 and TRBJ1-3 gives the full variable domain: GAGVSQSPRYKVAKRGQDVALRCDPISGHVSLFWYQQALGQGPEFLTYFQNEAQLDKSGLPSDRFFAERPEGSVSTLKIQRTQQEDSAVYLCASSLDRPRAIYFGEGSWLTVV.

In its sample, this clone was seen once. The chain couples TRBV11-2 to TRBJ2-7; 7 bases map to TRBD2. Germline values: CDR1 SGHAT, CDR2 FQNNGV. The CDR3 has 15 amino acids. V shed 1 base, J shed 4 bases, and the junction held 7 bases outside the gene matches. The CDR3 DNA is TGTGCCAGCAGCTTAGGTAGGGGACTAACGTACGAGCAGTACTTC. Protein sequence: CASSLGRGLTYEQYF.

V usage is TRBV29-1 and J usage is TRBJ2-7; the D gene is possibly TRBD2 (6 bases). The CDR3 runs to 13 residues. Germline V lookup: CDR1 SQVTM, CDR2 ANQGSEA. V was pared by 7 bases and J by 3 bases, with 16 bases between. CDR3 residues: CSASEGVGYEQYF. As DNA, the CDR3 is TGCAGCGCATCGGAGGGAGTCGGCTACGAGCAGTACTTC.

This clone appeared a single time. The J gene is TRBJ2-1, the V gene TRBV7-6; TRBD1 matches 8 bases. The trim removed 5 bases at V and 8 bases at J, leaving 8 bases unmatched. This CDR3 contains 14 residues. Germline V gene data show CDR1 as SGHVS and CDR2 as FNYEAQ. The CDR3 bases are TGTGCCAGCAGCCCCGACAGGGGTTTGGATGAGCAGTTCTTC. This sequence encodes CASSPDRGLDEQFF.

This chain links TRBV30 with TRBJ1-1; 8 bases map to TRBD1. V lost 3 bases, J lost 4 bases, and 7 bases stayed unmatched. CDR1 and CDR2 (germline): GTSNPN, SVGIG (reference sequence). This CDR3 region has 14 residues. The CDR3 bases are TGTGCCTGGAGCCTCCAGGGGGCCGGCACTGAAGCTTTCTTT. Amino acid sequence: CAWSLQGAGTEAFF.

The table lists this clone with a count of one. The CDR3 sequence is CASSGLSGRTYEQYF. As DNA, the CDR3 is TGTGCCAGTAGTGGTCTTAGCGGGAGGACCTACGAGCAGTACTTC. This chain joins TRBV19 and TRBJ2-7; 10 nucleotides align to TRBD2. Germline V gene sequence: CDR1 LNHDA, CDR2 SQIVND (reference sequence). The V segment lost 5 bases and the J segment 2 bases; nucleotides outside the gene matches: 6. The CDR3 is 15 residues long.

The chain couples TRBV5-1 to TRBJ1-4; perhaps TRBD1 as D (5 bases). CDR3 length: 14 amino acids. Trimming shortened V by 2 bases and J by 3 bases, and 8 bases separated the two germline ends. Per germline, CDR1 SGHRS and CDR2 YFSETQ. The CDR3 nucleotides are TGCGCCAGCAGCTTCAGGGCGGCTAATGAAAAACTGTTTTTT. It yields the protein CASSFRAANEKLFF.

The chain is built from TRBV10-3 and TRBJ2-3; a weak D match, TRBD1 (5 bases). The germline gives CDR1 ENHRY, CDR2 SYGVKD. Trimming removed 2 bases from V and 5 bases from J, with 8 bases in between. This CDR3 has 13 amino acids. The CDR3 bases are TGTGCCATCAGTGAGGGCAGGGTAGATACGCAGTATTTT. Its protein is CAISEGRVDTQYF.

The genes are TRBV9 and TRBJ2-5; 9 bases line up with TRBD2. The length of the CDR3 is 15 residues. The germline V gene has CDR1 SGDLS and CDR2 YYNGEE. Unmatched junction bases numbered 3, after V lost 0 bases and J lost 3 bases. CDR3 coding DNA: TGTGCCAGCAGCGTAGGGGCTAGCGGGGAAGAGACCCAGTACTTC. Its translation: CASSVGASGEETQYF.

The chain recombines TRBV4-2 with TRBJ1-2, with 8 bases fitting TRBD1. This CDR3 is built from 15 residues. Germline values: CDR1 LGHNA, CDR2 YNFKEQ. V shed 1 base, J shed 0 bases, and the junction held 1 base outside the gene matches. CDR3 sequence reads: CASSQGQGSNYGYTF. The DNA of the CDR3 is TGTGCCAGCAGCCAAGGACAGGGGTCTAACTATGGCTACACCTTC.

Here the CDR3 reads CASSPSGLPDSGANVLTF. The CDR3 nucleotides are TGTGCCAGCAGCCCGTCGGGACTACCGGACTCTGGGGCCAACGTCCTGACTTTC. V gene TRBV7-9 combines with J gene TRBJ2-6, with 7 bases aligning to TRBD2. V shed 5 bases and J 0 bases; nucleotides not matched to a gene: 10. The germline gives CDR1 SEHNR, CDR2 FQNEAQ (reference sequence). The CDR3 is 18 amino acids. Combining the CDR3 with reference TRBV7-9 and TRBJ2-6 gives the whole variable domain DTGVSQNPRHKITKRGQNVTFRCDPISEHNRLYWYRQTLGQGPEFLTYFQNEAQLEKSRLLSDRFSAERPKGSFSTLEIQRTEQGDSAMYLCASSPSGLPDSGANVLTFGAGSRLTVL.

This clone was seen just once. This chain links TRBV15 with TRBJ1-5, with a weak D call TRBD1 (6 bases). V lost 4 bases, J lost 5 bases, and 6 bases lay in between. CDR3 length equals 12 residues. Germline CDR1 and CDR2: LNHNV and YYDKDF (reference sequence). The CDR3 reads CATSTGDQPQHF. The CDR3 nucleotides are TGTGCCACCAGCACAGGGGATCAGCCCCAGCATTTT.

The rearrangement joins TRBV29-1 to TRBJ1-1, with 7 bases matching TRBD1. CDR1 and CDR2 (germline): SQVTM, ANQGSEA. Trimming removed 7 bases from V and 5 bases from J; junction bases left unmatched: 10. The CDR3 totals 13 residues. The CDR3 bases are TGCAGCGCAAAAGACAGGGTGGGTACTGAAGCTTTCTTT. This translates into CSAKDRVGTEAFF.

The chain links TRBV6-5 to TRBJ2-1; tentative D call: TRBD1 (6 bases). The CDR3 spans 12 residues. Trimming cost V 6 bases and J 6 bases, with 9 bases left between them. CDR1 is MNHEY and CDR2 is SVGAGI in the germline V gene. DNA for the CDR3: TGTGCCAGCAGCACAGGGAGCAATGAGCAGTTCTTC. Protein sequence: CASSTGSNEQFF.

V and J are TRBV6-1 and TRBJ2-7; 9 nucleotides align to TRBD2. The germline gives CDR1 MNHNS, CDR2 SASEGT. The V and J ends lost 7 bases and 3 bases, in that order; junction bases with no gene match: 10. The CDR3 contains 15 residues. The CDR3 DNA sequence: TGTGCCAGCACGGCTAGCGGGGCGAACCTCTACGAGCAGTACTTC. Translated, it gives CASTASGANLYEQYF.

The chain couples TRBV15 to TRBJ2-7; possibly TRBD2 for D (6 bases). V lost 5 bases and J lost 4, with 12 bases in between. CDR1 and CDR2 from the germline V gene are LNHNV and YYDKDF (reference sequence). The CDR3 has 13 amino acids. In DNA, the CDR3 is TGTGCCACCAGCCGTGGAGGGGTTTACGAGCAGTACTTC. Its translation: CATSRGGVYEQYF.

This rearrangement joins TRBV7-9 to TRBJ2-5, with 9 bases that match TRBD2. This CDR3 comprises 13 residues. Germline loops: CDR1 SEHNR, CDR2 FQNEAQ (reference sequence). V was pared by 8 bases and J by 1 base, with 2 bases of the junction left unmatched. CDR3 protein: CASGREGQETQYF. The CDR3 DNA is TGTGCCAGCGGGCGGGAGGGCCAAGAGACCCAGTACTTC.

V is TRBV11-2 and J is TRBJ2-1; TRBD2 agrees at 8 bases. The germline V gene encodes CDR1 SGHAT and CDR2 FQNNGV. The CDR3 extends over 15 amino acids. The junction had 8 bases not matched to a gene; V was cut back by 1 base and J by 9 bases. CDR3 nucleotides: TGTGCCAGCAGCTTAGTGACTAGCGAGGGGGGTGAGCAGTTCTTC. It codes for CASSLVTSEGGEQFF.

The chain is built from TRBV4-2 and TRBJ1-1; 7 bases map to TRBD1. V dropped 4 bases and J dropped 1; count of bases not matched to a gene: 6. The germline V gene encodes CDR1 LGHNA and CDR2 YNFKEQ. This CDR3 has 15 residues. As DNA, the CDR3 is TGTGCCAGCAGCCCAGGACAGGCAAAGAACACTGAAGCTTTCTTT. As protein: CASSPGQAKNTEAFF.

The rearrangement links TRBV5-1 to TRBJ1-1, with 7 bases lining up with TRBD1. V lost 0 bases and J lost 2; bases outside the gene matches: 7. Germline V gene lookup returns CDR1 SGHRS and CDR2 YFSETQ. The CDR3 is made up of 16 amino acids. The CDR3 sequence is CASSLAQGLGNTEAFF. In nucleotides, the CDR3 is TGCGCCAGCAGCTTGGCACAGGGGCTTGGAAACACTGAAGCTTTCTTT.

V gene TRBV7-6 combines with J gene TRBJ1-2; 9 bases fit TRBD1. The V gene's germline CDR1 is SGHVS and CDR2 FNYEAQ. The CDR3 totals 15 residues. The ends lost 5 bases at V and 6 bases at J; junction bases unmatched: 10. CDR3 loop: CASSLGQGRLDGYTF. Here the CDR3 DNA reads TGTGCCAGCAGCCTCGGACAGGGGCGGTTGGATGGCTACACCTTC.

This clone was recorded once. J is TRBJ2-7 and V is TRBV28; D might be TRBD2 (6 bases). Deletions cut 2 bases from V and 0 bases from J, with 8 bases between. CDR3 length: 14 residues. The V gene's germline CDR1 is MDHEN and CDR2 SYDVKM. The CDR3 reads CASSLGGSSYEQYF. In DNA, the CDR3 is TGTGCCAGCAGTTTAGGAGGGTCCTCCTACGAGCAGTACTTC.

The chain uses TRBV18 and TRBJ1-1; 7 bases are a match to TRBD1. Germline loops: CDR1 KGHSH, CDR2 LQKENI. J lost 0 bases, V lost 1 base, and 17 bases had no gene match. CDR3 length: 20 residues. In nucleotides, the CDR3 is TGTGCCAGCTCACCACTAGAGTCCGGGACAGTGACTAACATGAACACTGAAGCTTTCTTT. This sequence encodes CASSPLESGTVTNMNTEAFF. The entire variable domain, with the rest obtained from reference TRBV18 and TRBJ1-1, is as follows: NAGVMQNPRHLVRRRGQEARLRCSPMKGHSHVYWYRQLPEEGLKFMVYLQKENIIDESGMPKERFSAEFPKEGPSILRIQQVVRGDSAAYFCASSPLESGTVTNMNTEAFFGQGTRLTVV.

V is TRBV7-9 and J is TRBJ2-2; tentative D call: TRBD2 (6 bases). The CDR3 has 18 amino acids. Per germline, CDR1 SEHNR and CDR2 FQNEAQ (reference sequence). Trimming removed 3 bases at V and 5 bases at J, with 22 bases between. The DNA of the CDR3 is TGTGCCAGCAGCTTTTCGGGTGGGGGGAGAGTTTATACCGGGGAGCTGTTTTTT. Amino acids: CASSFSGGGRVYTGELFF.

This clone was observed once. The chain joins TRBV5-4 to TRBJ2-7, with 7 positions matching TRBD1. Germline CDR1 reads SGHNT; CDR2 reads YYREEE (reference sequence). CDR3 size: 15 residues. With V trimmed by 4 bases and J by 6 bases, 13 bases remained unmatched. The CDR3 reads CASSNRGGRPTEQYF. Here the CDR3 DNA reads TGTGCCAGCAGCAACAGGGGCGGACGACCCACCGAGCAGTACTTC.